Presented here are 16 T cell receptor beta chains from one specimen sequenced in a study of cytomegalovirus exposure and HLA in healthy donors. With 60 Vbeta and 13 Jbeta primers, the PCR was carried out. Profiled with immunoSEQ multiplex PCR; TCRdb holds only in-frame clones, not every one. Here the sample table reports approximately 100,000 clones. The sequencing sample was made of PBMCs. The receptors were gathered from a man aged 45-65 years in good health and CMV-seropositive.

This chain uses TRBV29-1 with TRBJ1-5; 7 positions agree with TRBD1. V shed 6 bases and J 5 bases; nucleotides not matched to a gene: 7. Germline loops: CDR1 SQVTM, CDR2 ANQGSEA. The CDR3 loop spans 13 amino acids. This chain's CDR3 is CSVQGGGDQPQHF. DNA of the CDR3: TGCAGCGTGCAAGGGGGCGGGGATCAGCCCCAGCATTTT.

The rearrangement uses TRBV4-1 and TRBJ2-7, with TRBD1 matching over 8 bases. CDR3 length: 15 residues. V gave up 1 base and J gave up 7 bases; unmatched junction bases: 9. The V gene's germline CDR1 is MGHRA and CDR2 YSYEKL. This CDR3 reads CASSQVVDRVWEQYF. Written as DNA, the CDR3 is TGCGCCAGCAGCCAAGTGGTGGACAGGGTCTGGGAGCAGTACTTC.

The chain employs TRBV25-1 and TRBJ2-7, with TRBD2 as a possible D gene (7 bases). Trimming removed 8 bases at V and 5 bases at J, with 16 bases between. Germline loops: CDR1 MGHDK, CDR2 SYGVNS. This CDR3 has 13 residues. The CDR3 region has the DNA TGTGCCAGCGTCCGGGGAGGGGACAACGAGCAGTACTTC. Translated: CASVRGGDNEQYF.

The chain combines TRBV14 with TRBJ1-2; D unclear. The germline V gene has CDR1 SGHDN and CDR2 FVKESK. The CDR3 covers 12 residues. V was pared by 1 base and J by 8 bases, with 8 bases between. CDR3 amino acids: CASSQAGGGYTF. The CDR3 DNA sequence: TGTGCCAGCAGCCAAGCGGGTGGCGGCTACACCTTC.

The chain carries TRBV6-5 and TRBJ1-1; 7 bases are a match to TRBD1. Germline trimming cut 6 bases from V and 1 base from J; bases unmatched to any gene: 8. The germline V gene has CDR1 MNHEY and CDR2 SVGAGI. This CDR3 spans 15 amino acids. CDR3 protein: CASSRGTVGNTEAFF. The CDR3 DNA follows: TGTGCCAGCAGCAGGGGGACGGTAGGGAACACTGAAGCTTTCTTT.

The gene calls are TRBV5-1 and TRBJ2-7; TRBD1 matches 8 bases. This CDR3 region has 14 residues. Germline-derived CDR1 and CDR2 are SGHRS and YFSETQ. The V segment lost 5 bases and the J segment 3 bases; nucleotides outside the gene matches: 7. The CDR3 DNA is TGCGCCAGCAGTCGACAGGGGTCCTTCTACGAGCAGTACTTC. It codes for CASSRQGSFYEQYF.

The gene calls are TRBV23-1 and TRBJ2-7; D is possibly TRBD1 (6 bases). TRBV23-1 is an ORF for which the function is uncertain. The V and J ends lost 6 bases and 3 bases respectively, with 18 bases between them. The CDR3 has 15 amino acids. In DNA, the CDR3 is TGCGCCAGCAGCCAGGCACAGGGTGACCACTACGAGCAGTACGTC. Amino acid sequence: CASSQAQGDHYEQYV.

The chain combines TRBV4-2 with TRBJ2-1, with 8 bases lining up with TRBD2. Germline V gene sequence: CDR1 LGHNA, CDR2 YNFKEQ. Trimming cost V 0 bases and J 12 bases; bases outside gene matches: 13. CDR3 length: 16 residues. The CDR3 DNA sequence: TGTGCCAGCAGCCAAGATCGGACGGGAGGGAGTGTCGGGCAGTTCTTC. It translates to CASSQDRTGGSVGQFF.

The gene calls are TRBV13 and TRBJ1-2; D is perhaps TRBD1 (6 bases). Germline loops: CDR1 PRHDT, CDR2 FYEKMQ (reference sequence). V was shortened by 5 bases and J by 3 bases, with 16 bases between the two germline ends. The CDR3 extends over 15 amino acids. The CDR3 sequence is CASSPRTVPYYGYTF. The DNA of the CDR3 is TGTGCCAGCAGCCCCAGGACAGTTCCATACTATGGCTACACCTTC.

The chain uses TRBV7-6 and TRBJ1-5, with D perhaps matching TRBD1 (5 bases). Trimming cost V 4 bases and J 8 bases, with 9 bases left between them. The CDR3 loop spans 12 amino acids. Germline V gives CDR1 SGHVS, CDR2 FNYEAQ. The CDR3 loop is CASSSWGEPQHF. DNA for the CDR3: TGTGCCAGCAGCTCCTGGGGGGAGCCCCAGCATTTT. The full variable domain, its missing parts supplied by reference TRBV7-6 and TRBJ1-5, is GAGVSQSPRYKVTKRGQDVALRCDPISGHVSLYWYRQALGQGPEFLTYFNYEAQQDKSGLPNDRFSAERPEGSISTLTIQRTEQRDSAMYRCASSSWGEPQHFGDGTRLSIL.

On this clone: The sample has other DNA sequences that encode this CDR3 too. The chain couples TRBV18 to TRBJ1-3, with 7 nucleotides matching TRBD1. With 0 bases clipped from V and 7 bases from J, the junction kept 9 bases outside the gene matches. Germline V gene data show CDR1 as KGHSH and CDR2 as LQKENI. CDR3 length: 16 amino acids. For the CDR3, the DNA is TGTGCCAGCTCACCACCGGGGGGACAGAAGACTAACACCATATATTTT. The encoded protein is CASSPPGGQKTNTIYF.

Frequency places this clone as medium-sized (0.01 to 0.1%). This rearrangement joins TRBV27 to TRBJ1-1, with 7 bases fitting TRBD1. CDR3 length equals 16 residues. Germline CDR1 MNHEY, CDR2 SMNVEV (reference sequence). The V gene end was trimmed by 4 bases and the J gene end by 3 bases; junction bases not matched to a gene: 11. The CDR3 coding sequence is TGTGCCAGCAGTTACAGACAGGGTCGGGGGCACACTGAAGCTTTCTTT. Encoded protein: CASSYRQGRGHTEAFF.

The chain couples TRBV2 to TRBJ2-1; D is perhaps TRBD1 (6 bases). The CDR3 extends over 15 amino acids. CDR1 and CDR2 from the germline V gene are SNHLY and FYNNEI. Trimming pared 6 bases from V and 4 bases from J, leaving 16 bases between. CDR3 nucleotides: TGTGCCAGCAGGAAGGGGGACCGATCTTACAATGAGCAGTTCTTC. This codes for CASRKGDRSYNEQFF.

J is TRBJ2-3 and V is TRBV4-3; 7 bases agree with TRBD1. CDR1 is LGHNA and CDR2 is YSLEER in the germline V gene. J lost 0 bases, V lost 0 bases, and 9 bases had no gene match. The CDR3 consists of 18 residues. The CDR3 loop is CASSQDLRQGSSTDTQYF. As DNA, the CDR3 is TGCGCCAGCAGCCAAGATCTACGACAGGGTTCCAGCACAGATACGCAGTATTTT.

The rearrangement joins TRBV6-5 to TRBJ1-4; 7 positions match TRBD1. The CDR3 totals 14 residues. The V gene end was trimmed by 5 bases and the J gene end by 8 bases; junction bases not matched to a gene: 8. Germline CDR1 reads MNHEY; CDR2 reads SVGAGI. The CDR3 region has the DNA TGTGCCAGCAGTGCTGGACAGGATGAGGAAAAACTGTTTTTT. It is translated as CASSAGQDEEKLFF.

V and J are TRBV4-1 and TRBJ2-5; 15 nucleotides align to TRBD2. Trimming at V came to 3 bases and at J to 5 bases, leaving 10 bases not matched to a gene. The CDR3 has 18 residues. Germline-derived CDR1 and CDR2 are MGHRA and YSYEKL. The CDR3 is CASSQAGLAGGIGETQYF. CDR3 coding DNA: TGCGCCAGCAGCCAGGCGGGACTAGCGGGAGGAATCGGGGAGACCCAGTACTTC.